These 12 T cell receptor beta chains were sequenced from one sample in a study of Graves' ophthalmopathy and Graves' hyperthyroidism. Amplified TCR beta CDR3 regions were obtained using RNA transcripts as template. The first-round RT-PCR employed HTBI primers together with the Qiagen OneStep RT-PCR kit. A multiplex PCR was then performed as the second round. MiXCR was run by TCRdb on the multiplex PCR reads, yielding one entry per CDR3 protein. The sample lists about 400,000 distinct CDR3 sequences; around 18% were seen once. The sequencing sample was made of peripheral blood. The receptors were gathered from a woman between 18 and 30 years old with Graves' ophthalmopathy.

The DNA for the CDR3 is TGTGCCAGTCAAGGGTTCAATCAGCCCCAGCATTTT. Amino acids: CASQGFNQPQHF. This chain connects TRBV6-1 to TRBJ1-5; D gene unclear. Germline V lookup: CDR1 MNHNS, CDR2 SASEGT. Trimming took off 9 bases at V and 3 bases at J, with 9 bases between the two ends. The CDR3 extends over 12 amino acids.

This clonotype was counted at least ten times. J is TRBJ1-1 and V is TRBV6-2 or TRBV6-3, with D tentatively TRBD1 (6 bases). Looked up from germline, CDR1 is MNHEY and CDR2 is SVGEGT. CDR3 length: 14 residues. Between the trimmed V and J ends, which lost 5 bases and 4 bases, there was a span of 14 bases. For the CDR3, the DNA is TGTGCCAGCAGTGCCAGGGGTGGCGGCACTGAAGCTTTCTTT. Residues: CASSARGGGTEAFF.

This chain connects TRBV15 to TRBJ1-1; D gene unclear. Deletions cut 0 bases from V and 6 bases from J, with 8 bases between. The germline gives CDR1 LNHNV, CDR2 YYDKDF (reference sequence). This CDR3 contains 13 residues. The CDR3 DNA reads as TGTGCCACCAGCAGAGACGGTGGGGCTGAAGCTTTCTTT. This codes for CATSRDGGAEAFF.

This clonotype was seen repeatedly, ten times or more. The V gene is TRBV29-1, the J gene TRBJ2-7; a possible D gene is TRBD1 (5 bases). Trimming removed 2 bases at V and 6 bases at J, with 14 bases between. CDR3 length equals 13 residues. In germline, CDR1 is SQVTM, CDR2 ANQGSEA. CDR3 amino acids: CSVESGRATEQYF. CDR3 nucleotide sequence: TGCAGCGTTGAATCGGGCAGGGCAACCGAGCAGTACTTC.

This clonotype was seen at least ten times. This rearrangement joins TRBV5-1 to TRBJ2-7; weak D call: TRBD1 (6 bases). Germline loops: CDR1 SGHRS, CDR2 YFSETQ. Trimming removed 4 bases from V and 6 bases from J, with 20 bases in between. The CDR3 length is 15 residues. CDR3 sequence: CASSLEQGPVGEQYF. In DNA, the CDR3 is TGCGCCAGCAGCCTCGAACAGGGCCCGGTCGGCGAGCAGTACTTC.

In its sample, this clonotype was seen many times. This sequence joins TRBV14 and TRBJ2-5; no clear D. Germline assignment: CDR1 SGHDN and CDR2 FVKESK. This CDR3 region has 15 residues. Trimming cost V 1 base and J 1 base, with 10 bases left between them. The CDR3 loop reads CASSQGRYSQETQYF. CDR3 sequence (DNA): TGTGCCAGCAGCCAAGGGCGATATAGCCAAGAGACCCAGTACTTC. The variable domain in full, completed from reference TRBV14 and TRBJ2-5, reads EAGVTQFPSHSVIEKGQTVTLRCDPISGHDNLYWYRRVMGKEIKFLLHFVKESKQDESGMPNNRFLAERTGGTYSTLKVQPAELEDSGVYFCASSQGRYSQETQYFGPGTRLLVL.

This clonotype showed up many times. The chain uses TRBV3-1 and TRBJ1-5; TRBD1 agrees at 8 bases. Germline V gene data show CDR1 as LGHDT and CDR2 as YNNKEL (reference sequence). With 4 bases clipped from V and 6 bases from J, the junction kept 8 bases outside the gene matches. The CDR3 sequence is 15 residues long. The CDR3 sequence: CASSLTGERGQPQHF. In nucleotides, the CDR3 is TGTGCCAGCAGCCTGACAGGGGAACGCGGTCAGCCCCAGCATTTT.

This clonotype was found many times. This chain connects TRBV19 to TRBJ1-1, with no clear D. The CDR3 has 13 residues. Germline CDR1 is LNHDA and CDR2 is SQIVND (reference sequence). Trimming left V 9 bases short and J 0 bases short, with 11 bases between. CDR3 sequence: CASGIYMNTEAFF. In nucleotides, the CDR3 is TGTGCCAGCGGTATTTATATGAACACTGAAGCTTTCTTT. Full variable domain (rest looked up from reference TRBV19 and TRBJ1-1): DGGITQSPKYLFRKEGQNVTLSCEQNLNHDAMYWYRQDPGQGLRLIYYSQIVNDFQKGDIAEGYSVSREKKESFPLTVTSAQKNPTAFYLCASGIYMNTEAFFGQGTRLTVV.

This clonotype was found many times. In DNA form, the CDR3 reads TGTGCCATCAGTGACTCCAAGGGGGAATCGCTTCCAGCTTTCTTT. Encoded protein: CAISDSKGESLPAFF. The chain uses TRBV10-3 and TRBJ1-1; TRBD1 is a possible D gene (6 bases). Trimming stripped 3 bases from V and 10 bases from J, with 21 bases between. Germline lookup yields CDR1 ENHRY and CDR2 SYGVKD. The CDR3 contains 15 residues.

CDR3: CASSRDRAVLGSPLHF. DNA of the CDR3: TGTGCCAGCAGCCGGGACAGGGCCGTCCTAGGTTCACCCCTCCACTTT. This chain joins TRBV9 and TRBJ1-6; TRBD1 aligns across 9 bases. J lost 9 bases, V lost 4 bases, and 11 bases had no gene match. This CDR3 comprises 16 residues. From germline, CDR1 is SGDLS and CDR2 YYNGEE.

This clonotype was found many times. The chain is built from TRBV6-5 and TRBJ2-5; the match to TRBD1 covers 8 bases. The junction had 5 bases not matched to a gene; V was cut back by 6 bases and J by 2 bases. This CDR3 is built from 14 residues. Looked up from germline, CDR1 is MNHEY and CDR2 is SVGAGI. In DNA, the CDR3 is TGTGCCAGCAGCGGGACAGGAGCTCAAGAGACCCAGTACTTC. Residues: CASSGTGAQETQYF.

In this sample, this clonotype turned up many times. The J gene is TRBJ1-6, the V gene TRBV28; weak D call: TRBD1 (5 bases). The CDR3 spans 13 residues. V was cut by 5 bases and J by 7 bases, with 9 bases left in between. Germline CDR1 is MDHEN and CDR2 is SYDVKM. The CDR3 here is CASSEQENSPLHF. CDR3 DNA sequence: TGTGCCAGCAGTGAACAGGAGAATTCACCCCTCCACTTT.